A few counts support the clone carrying this T cell receptor beta chain. The target antigen is unknown. The length of the CDR3 is 15 residues. Germline V CDR1 and CDR2: LGHNT, FRNRAP. With 6 bases clipped from V and 6 bases from J, the junction kept 10 bases outside the gene matches. TCRdb used MiXCR to reprocess the reads, holding one entry per CDR3 protein. The table lists more than 150,000 distinct CDR3 sequences, approximately 19% of them singletons. This sample stems from a study of T cell repertoires in cytomegalovirus infection. Study in general: Indications of both CMV infection and matching HLA type were provided by public TCR beta signatures.

Overall study findings and caveats: Summed frequency of shared TCR beta families picked out CMV carriers who also had the relevant HLA. Dominant in the ex vivo response were TCR beta clonotypes restricted by HLA-C and specific for CMV.

The source material was PBMCs. This receptor was obtained from a human donor in good health (CMV status not recorded). Some clones in this sample may be carry-over from other donors' samples. The rearrangement links TRBV12-5 to TRBJ2-1, with 8 bases aligning to TRBD1. CDR3: CASGIGQGIGNEQFF. The DNA of the CDR3 is TGTGCTAGTGGGATCGGACAGGGAATAGGCAATGAGCAGTTCTTC.